The T cell receptor beta chain under discussion was sequenced for a study of T cell responses to AZD1222 COVID-19 vaccine. Notes on the study in general: The study found Spike-specific TCR breadth and depth rose after two AZD1222 doses. Variant regions that are unmutated are reportedly the target of nearly half of spike-specific TCRs.

The CDR3 covers 17 residues. CDR1 is SGDLS and CDR2 is YYNGEE in the germline V gene. The ends were cut back, 0 bases at V and 3 bases at J, with 19 bases in the middle. In the case of this clone: The antigen is not known.

Only in-frame clones appear in the TCRdb table, and some are missing; sequencing was by immunoSEQ multiplex PCR. The sample lists more than 150,000 clones; less than 90% were seen once. The sequenced sample was peripheral blood, obtained after recovery from COVID-19. This rearrangement joins TRBV9 to TRBJ2-7, with D possibly being TRBD1 or TRBD2 (5 bases each). The sequence came from an adult who had recovered from COVID-19. The chain's CDR3 is CASSVGLGTLNDYEQYF. In DNA form, the CDR3 reads TGTGCCAGCAGCGTAGGACTCGGGACGCTTAACGACTACGAGCAGTACTTC.